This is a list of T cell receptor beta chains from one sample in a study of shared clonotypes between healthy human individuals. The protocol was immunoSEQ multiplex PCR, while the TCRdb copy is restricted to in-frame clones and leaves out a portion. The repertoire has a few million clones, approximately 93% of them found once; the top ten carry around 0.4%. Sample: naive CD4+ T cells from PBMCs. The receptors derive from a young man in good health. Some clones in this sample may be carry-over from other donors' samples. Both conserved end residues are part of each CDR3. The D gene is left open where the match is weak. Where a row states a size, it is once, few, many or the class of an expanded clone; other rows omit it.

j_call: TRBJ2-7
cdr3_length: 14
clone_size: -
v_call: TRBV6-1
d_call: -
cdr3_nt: TGTGCCAGCAGTGAACCAACTAGGGCCTACGAGCAGTACTTC
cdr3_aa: CASSEPTRAYEQYF

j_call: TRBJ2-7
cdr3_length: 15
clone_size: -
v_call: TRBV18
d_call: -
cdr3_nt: TGTGCCAGCTCACCACAAGGGGGGAGTTCCTACGAGCAGTACTTC
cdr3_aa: CASSPQGGSSYEQYF

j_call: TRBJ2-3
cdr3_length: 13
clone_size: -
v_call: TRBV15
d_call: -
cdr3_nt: TGTGCCACCAGCAGAGATAGGATAGATACGCAGTATTTT
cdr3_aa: CATSRDRIDTQYF

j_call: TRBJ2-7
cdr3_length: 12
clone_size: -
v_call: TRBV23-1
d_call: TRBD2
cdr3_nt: TGCGCCAGCAGACCCCCGGGAGGCCAGCAGTACTTC
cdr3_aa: CASRPPGGQQYF

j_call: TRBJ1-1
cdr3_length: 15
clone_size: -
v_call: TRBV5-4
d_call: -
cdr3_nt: TGTGCCAGCAGCTACCGACCGGGTTTGAACACTGAAGCTTTCTTT
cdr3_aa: CASSYRPGLNTEAFF

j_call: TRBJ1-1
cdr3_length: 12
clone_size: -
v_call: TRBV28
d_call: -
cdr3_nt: TGTGCCAGCAGCACCGGACGGGTTGAAGCTTTCTTT
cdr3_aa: CASSTGRVEAFF

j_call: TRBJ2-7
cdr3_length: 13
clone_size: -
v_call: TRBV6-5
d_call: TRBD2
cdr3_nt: TGTGCCAGCAGTCCGGGACTAGCGAGGGAGCAGTACTTC
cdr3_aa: CASSPGLAREQYF

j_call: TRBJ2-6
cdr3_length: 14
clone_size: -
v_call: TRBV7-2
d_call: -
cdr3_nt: TGTGCCAGCAGTGCCGGGCAGCCCCGGAACGTCCTGACTTTC
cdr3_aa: CASSAGQPRNVLTF

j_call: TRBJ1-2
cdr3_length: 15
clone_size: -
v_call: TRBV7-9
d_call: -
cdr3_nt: TGTGCCAGCAGCTTACTGGGGGCGTTACTCAATGGCTACACCTTC
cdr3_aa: CASSLLGALLNGYTF

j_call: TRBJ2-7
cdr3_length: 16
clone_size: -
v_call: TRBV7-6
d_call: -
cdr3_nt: TGTGCCAGCAGCCCCGGGGTTAGCGGAAGATCCTACGAGCAGTACTTC
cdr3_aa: CASSPGVSGRSYEQYF

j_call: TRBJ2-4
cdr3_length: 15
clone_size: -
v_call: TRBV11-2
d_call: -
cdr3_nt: TGTGCCAGCAGCTCGACTAGACTAGCCAAAAACATTCAGTACTTC
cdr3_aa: CASSSTRLAKNIQYF

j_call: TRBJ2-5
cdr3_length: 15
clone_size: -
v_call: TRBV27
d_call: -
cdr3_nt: TGTGCCAGCAGTTTATTCACGGGATCCAGGGAGACCCAGTACTTC
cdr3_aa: CASSLFTGSRETQYF

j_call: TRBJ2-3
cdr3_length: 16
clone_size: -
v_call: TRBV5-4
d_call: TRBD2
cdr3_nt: TGTGCCAGCAGCCGCAGGGCTAGCGGTACGGGAGATACGCAGTATTTT
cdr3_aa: CASSRRASGTGDTQYF

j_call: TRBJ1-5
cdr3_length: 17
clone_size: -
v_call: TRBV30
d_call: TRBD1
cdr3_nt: TGTGCCTGGAGTGTAGGTTTAGTGACAGGGAGCAGTCAGCCCCAGCATTTT
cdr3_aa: CAWSVGLVTGSSQPQHF

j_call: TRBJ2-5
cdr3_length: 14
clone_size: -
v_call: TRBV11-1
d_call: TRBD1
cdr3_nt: TGTGCCAGCAGCCCGGACAGGCTGAAAGAGACCCAGTACTTC
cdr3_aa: CASSPDRLKETQYF

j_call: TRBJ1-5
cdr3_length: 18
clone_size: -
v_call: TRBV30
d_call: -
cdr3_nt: TGTGCCTGGACAAGGGGGTCAGGAGCAAGGGGTGCCAATCAGCCCCAGCATTTT
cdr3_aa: CAWTRGSGARGANQPQHF

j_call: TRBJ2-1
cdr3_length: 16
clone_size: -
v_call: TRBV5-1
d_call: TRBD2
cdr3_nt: TGCGCCAGCAGCTTCCTAGCGGGGGCTACCTACAATGAGCAGTTCTTC
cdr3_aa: CASSFLAGATYNEQFF

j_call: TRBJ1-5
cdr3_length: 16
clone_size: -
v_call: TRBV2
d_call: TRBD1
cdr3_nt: TGTGCCAGCAGTCCTTACCCGACAGGGGGAGGGCAGCCCCAGCATTTT
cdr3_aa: CASSPYPTGGGQPQHF

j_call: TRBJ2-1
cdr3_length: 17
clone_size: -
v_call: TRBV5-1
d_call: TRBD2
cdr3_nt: TGCGCCAGCTCCCCCGGGGGGCTAGCGGGAGTAGGGAATGAGCAGTTCTTC
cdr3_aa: CASSPGGLAGVGNEQFF

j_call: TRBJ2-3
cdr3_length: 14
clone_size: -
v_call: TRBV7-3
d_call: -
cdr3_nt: TGTGCCAGCAGCTTCAAGCGGGGCACAGATACGCAGTATTTT
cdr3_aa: CASSFKRGTDTQYF

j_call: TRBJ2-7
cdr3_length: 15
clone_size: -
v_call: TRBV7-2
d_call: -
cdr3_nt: TGTGCCAGCAGCCCCAAAGGGGGGGTGGGGTACGAGCAGTACTTC
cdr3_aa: CASSPKGGVGYEQYF

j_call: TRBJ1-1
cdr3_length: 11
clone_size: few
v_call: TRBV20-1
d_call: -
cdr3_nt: TGCAGTGCACCCTCGGACCGGGGGGCTTTCTTT
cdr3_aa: CSAPSDRGAFF

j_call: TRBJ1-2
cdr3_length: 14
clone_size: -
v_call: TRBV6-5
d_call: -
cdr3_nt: TGTGCCAGCACTAAGGGTCGACACGACTATGGCTACACCTTC
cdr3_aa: CASTKGRHDYGYTF

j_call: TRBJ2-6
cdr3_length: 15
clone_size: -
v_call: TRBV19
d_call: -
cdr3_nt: TGTGCCAGCTTCTCCGGGGACTCTGGGGCCAACGTCCTGACTTTC
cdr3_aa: CASFSGDSGANVLTF

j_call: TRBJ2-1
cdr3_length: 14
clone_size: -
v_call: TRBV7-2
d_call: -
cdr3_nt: TGTGCCAGCATCAAATTTCGGGGGAGCAATGAGCAGTTCTTC
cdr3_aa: CASIKFRGSNEQFF

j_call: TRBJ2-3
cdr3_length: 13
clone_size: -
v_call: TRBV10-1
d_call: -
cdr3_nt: TGCGCCAGCAGCCGGGACGGCACAGATACGCAGTATTTT
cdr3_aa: CASSRDGTDTQYF

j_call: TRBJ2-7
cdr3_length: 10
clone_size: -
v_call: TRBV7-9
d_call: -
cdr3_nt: TGTGCCAGCAGGGGCTACGAGCAGTACTTC
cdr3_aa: CASRGYEQYF

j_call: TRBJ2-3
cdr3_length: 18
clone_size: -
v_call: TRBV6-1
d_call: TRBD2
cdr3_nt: TGTGCCAGCCCTGAAGAAGTCGGGCTAGCGGGATCCGCAGATACGCAGTATTTT
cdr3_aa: CASPEEVGLAGSADTQYF

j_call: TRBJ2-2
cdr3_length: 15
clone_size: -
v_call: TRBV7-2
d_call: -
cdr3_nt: TGTGCCAGCAGCTTCTTAGTGTCTTTTCCCGGGGAGCTGTTTTTT
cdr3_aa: CASSFLVSFPGELFF

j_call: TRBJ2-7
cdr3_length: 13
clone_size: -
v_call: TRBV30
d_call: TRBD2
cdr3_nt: TGTGCCTCCCGACTAGCGGGAGTTAGTGAGCAGTACTTC
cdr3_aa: CASRLAGVSEQYF

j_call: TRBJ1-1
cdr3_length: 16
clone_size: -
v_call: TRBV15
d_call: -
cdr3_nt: TGTGCCACCAGCAGAGATCGACGGACTCAGAACACTGAAGCTTTCTTT
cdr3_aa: CATSRDRRTQNTEAFF

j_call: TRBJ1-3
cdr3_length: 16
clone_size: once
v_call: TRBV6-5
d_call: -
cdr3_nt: TGTGCCAGCAGTTACGGTCGGGGGGCGCCTGGAAACACCATATATTTT
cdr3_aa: CASSYGRGAPGNTIYF

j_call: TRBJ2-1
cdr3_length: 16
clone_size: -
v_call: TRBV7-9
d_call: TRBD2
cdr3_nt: TGTGCCAGCAGCTCCGAAACTAGCGGGGCCTACAATGAGCAGTTCTTC
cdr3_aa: CASSSETSGAYNEQFF

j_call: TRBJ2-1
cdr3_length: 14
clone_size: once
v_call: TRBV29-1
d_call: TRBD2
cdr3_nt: TGCAGCGGGGCCCCTAGCGGGACCTACAATGAGCAGTTCTTC
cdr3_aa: CSGAPSGTYNEQFF

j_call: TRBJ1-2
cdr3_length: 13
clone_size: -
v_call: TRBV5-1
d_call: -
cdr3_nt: TGCGCCAGCAGCCCGGGACGGAACTATGGCTACACCTTC
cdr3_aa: CASSPGRNYGYTF

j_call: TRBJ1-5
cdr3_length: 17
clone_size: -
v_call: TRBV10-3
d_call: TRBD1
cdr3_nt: TGTGCCATCAGTGAAACCGGGACAGTCCTTAGCAATCAGCCCCAGCATTTT
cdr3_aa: CAISETGTVLSNQPQHF

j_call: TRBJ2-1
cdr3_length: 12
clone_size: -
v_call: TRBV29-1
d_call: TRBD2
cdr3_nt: TGCAGCGGGACTAGCGGGAGGTATGAGCAGTTCTTC
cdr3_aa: CSGTSGRYEQFF

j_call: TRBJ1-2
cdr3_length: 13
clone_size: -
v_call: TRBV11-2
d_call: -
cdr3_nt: TGTGCCAGCAGCTTCGACAGGAACTATGGCTACACCTTC
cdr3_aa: CASSFDRNYGYTF

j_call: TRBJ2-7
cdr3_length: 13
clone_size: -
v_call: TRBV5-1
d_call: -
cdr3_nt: TGCGCCAGCAGCTTGGTTCGGGGCCACGAGCAGTACTTC
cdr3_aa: CASSLVRGHEQYF

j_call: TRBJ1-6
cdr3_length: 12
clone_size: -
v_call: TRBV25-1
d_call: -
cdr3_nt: TGTGCCAGCAGTGATAACGTGAAACCCCTCCACTTT
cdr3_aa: CASSDNVKPLHF